The TCR beta chain described here comes from a study of blood T cell repertoires in COVID-19. TCRdb's table, derived via immunoSEQ multiplex PCR, lists solely in-frame clones and lacks some. The profile shows some 300,000 clones, about 87% of them singletons. This CDR3 contains 13 residues. V lost 5 bases and J 3 bases, leaving 10 bases between the germline ends. Germline V lookup: CDR1 SGHNT, CDR2 YENEEA. Sequences were obtained from peripheral blood. The TCR sequence derives from a woman between 25 and 40 years old who had recovered from COVID-19. V and J are TRBV11-3 and TRBJ1-1; D perhaps matches TRBD1 (5 bases). The CDR3 here is CASSTQGDTEAFF. DNA of the CDR3: TGTGCCAGCAGCACCCAAGGGGACACTGAAGCTTTCTTT. Full variable domain (outside the CDR3, taken from reference TRBV11-3 and TRBJ1-1): EAGVVQSPRYKIIEKKQPVAFWCNPISGHNTLYWYLQNLGQGPELLIRYENEEAVDDSQLPKDRFSAERLKGVDSTLKIQPAELGDSAVYLCASSTQGDTEAFFGQGTRLTVV.